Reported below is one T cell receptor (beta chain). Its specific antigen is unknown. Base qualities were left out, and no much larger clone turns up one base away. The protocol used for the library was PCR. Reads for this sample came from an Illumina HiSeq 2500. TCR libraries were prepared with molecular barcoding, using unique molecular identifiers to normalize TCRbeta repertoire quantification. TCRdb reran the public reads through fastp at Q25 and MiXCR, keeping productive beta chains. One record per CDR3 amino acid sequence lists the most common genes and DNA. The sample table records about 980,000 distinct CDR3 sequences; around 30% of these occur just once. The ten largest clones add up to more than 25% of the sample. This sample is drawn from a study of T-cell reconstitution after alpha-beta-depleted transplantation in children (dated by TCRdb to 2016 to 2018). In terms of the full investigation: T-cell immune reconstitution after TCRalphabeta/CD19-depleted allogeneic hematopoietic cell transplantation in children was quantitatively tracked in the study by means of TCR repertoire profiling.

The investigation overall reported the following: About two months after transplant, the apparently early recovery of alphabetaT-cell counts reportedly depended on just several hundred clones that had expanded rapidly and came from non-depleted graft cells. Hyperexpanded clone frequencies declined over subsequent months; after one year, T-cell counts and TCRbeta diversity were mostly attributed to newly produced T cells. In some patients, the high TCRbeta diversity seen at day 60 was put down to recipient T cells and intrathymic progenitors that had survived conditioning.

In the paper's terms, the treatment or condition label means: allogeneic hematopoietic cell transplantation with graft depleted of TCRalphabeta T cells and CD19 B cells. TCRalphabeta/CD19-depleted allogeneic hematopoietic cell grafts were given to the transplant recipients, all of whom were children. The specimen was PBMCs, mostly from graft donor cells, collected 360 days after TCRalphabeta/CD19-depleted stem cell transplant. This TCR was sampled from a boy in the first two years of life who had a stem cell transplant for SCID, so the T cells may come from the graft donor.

This receptor carries the CDR3 CAISESTGANTEAFF. In nucleotides, the sequence is TGTGCCATCAGTGAGTCGACAGGGGCGAACACTGAAGCTTTCTTT. Recombination connected TRBV10-3 to TRBJ1-1, and TRBD1 matches 8 of the central bases. Taken from the germline V gene, the CDR1 and CDR2 loops are ENHRY and SYGVKD. The germline V and J ends show losses of 0 bases and 1 base respectively, and no gene match explains 1 base of the junction. The CDR3 measures 15 amino acids from cysteine to phenylalanine. Of the read, only the CDR3 DNA is kept; its 45 bases are in frame from base 1.